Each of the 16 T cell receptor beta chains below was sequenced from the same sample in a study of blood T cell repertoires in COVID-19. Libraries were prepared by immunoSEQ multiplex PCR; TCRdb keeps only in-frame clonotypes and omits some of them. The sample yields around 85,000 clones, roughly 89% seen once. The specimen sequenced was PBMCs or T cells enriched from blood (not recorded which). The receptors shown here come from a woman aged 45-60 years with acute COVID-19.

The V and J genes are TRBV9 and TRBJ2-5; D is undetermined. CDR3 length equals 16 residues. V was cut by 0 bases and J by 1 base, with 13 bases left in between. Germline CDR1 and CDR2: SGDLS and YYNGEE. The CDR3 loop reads CASSVDALGPQETQYF. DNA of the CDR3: TGTGCCAGCAGCGTAGACGCCCTAGGCCCCCAAGAGACCCAGTACTTC.

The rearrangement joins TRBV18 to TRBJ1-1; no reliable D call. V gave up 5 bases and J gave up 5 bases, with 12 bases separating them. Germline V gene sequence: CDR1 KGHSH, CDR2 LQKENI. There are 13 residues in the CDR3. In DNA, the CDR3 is TGTGCCAGCTCAAGCGGGTCGGAAACTGAAGCTTTCTTT. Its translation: CASSSGSETEAFF.

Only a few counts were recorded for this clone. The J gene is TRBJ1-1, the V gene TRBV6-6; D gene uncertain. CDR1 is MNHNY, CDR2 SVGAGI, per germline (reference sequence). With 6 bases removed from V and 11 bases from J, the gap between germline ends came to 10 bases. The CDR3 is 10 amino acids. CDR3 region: CASREESAFF. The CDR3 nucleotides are TGTGCCAGCAGAGAAGAGTCGGCTTTCTTT.

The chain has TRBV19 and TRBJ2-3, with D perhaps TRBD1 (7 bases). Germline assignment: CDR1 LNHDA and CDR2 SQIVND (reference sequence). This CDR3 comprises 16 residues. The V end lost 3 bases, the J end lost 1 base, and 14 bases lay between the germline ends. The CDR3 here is CASSISPGGRTDTQYF. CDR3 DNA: TGTGCCAGTAGTATTTCACCAGGGGGGCGCACAGATACGCAGTATTTT.

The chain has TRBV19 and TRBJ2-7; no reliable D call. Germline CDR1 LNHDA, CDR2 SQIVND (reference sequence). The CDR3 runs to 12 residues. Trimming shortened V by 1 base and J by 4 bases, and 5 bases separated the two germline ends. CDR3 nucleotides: TGTGCCAGTAGTATAGGTTCTTACGAGCAGTACTTC. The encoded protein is CASSIGSYEQYF. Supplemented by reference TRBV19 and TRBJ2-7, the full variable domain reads DGGITQSPKYLFRKEGQNVTLSCEQNLNHDAMYWYRQDPGQGLRLIYYSQIVNDFQKGDIAEGYSVSREKKESFPLTVTSAQKNPTAFYLCASSIGSYEQYFGPGTRLTVT.

The CDR3 DNA follows: TGTGCCAGTAGTATCCTAGCGGGAGCCCCCACAGATACGCAGTATTTT. Its translation: CASSILAGAPTDTQYF. The rearrangement joins TRBV19 to TRBJ2-3; 10 nucleotides align to TRBD2. V was clipped by 3 bases and J by 2 bases; unmatched bases: 5. Germline V gives CDR1 LNHDA, CDR2 SQIVND (reference sequence). The CDR3 has 16 amino acids. The full variable domain, with the rest looked up from reference TRBV19 and TRBJ2-3, is DGGITQSPKYLFRKEGQNVTLSCEQNLNHDAMYWYRQDPGQGLRLIYYSQIVNDFQKGDIAEGYSVSREKKESFPLTVTSAQKNPTAFYLCASSILAGAPTDTQYFGPGTRLTVL.

The CDR3 loop reads CASTHSRGGLNEKLFF. In nucleotides, the CDR3 is TGTGCCAGCACCCATTCTCGAGGAGGCCTTAATGAAAAACTGTTTTTT. J is TRBJ1-4 and V is TRBV7-8; D ambiguous. There are 16 residues in the CDR3. Germline V gene sequence: CDR1 SGHVS, CDR2 FQNEAQ. Trimming pared 7 bases from V and 4 bases from J, leaving 19 bases between. Complete variable domain (other parts from reference TRBV7-8 and TRBJ1-4): GAGVSQSPRYKVAKRGQDVALRCDPISGHVSLFWYQQALGQGPEFLTYFQNEAQLDKSGLPSDRFFAERPEGSVSTLKIQRTQQEDSAVYLCASTHSRGGLNEKLFFGSGTQLSVL.

The CDR3 DNA is TGTGCCATCAGTGAGTCGGCGGGACAGGGGGCTTATCAGCCCCAGCATTTT. It translates to CAISESAGQGAYQPQHF. The chain combines TRBV10-3 with TRBJ1-5, with 12 nucleotides matching TRBD1. The CDR3 consists of 17 residues. The V and J ends lost 0 bases and 5 bases, in that order; junction bases with no gene match: 5. Germline V gives CDR1 ENHRY, CDR2 SYGVKD.

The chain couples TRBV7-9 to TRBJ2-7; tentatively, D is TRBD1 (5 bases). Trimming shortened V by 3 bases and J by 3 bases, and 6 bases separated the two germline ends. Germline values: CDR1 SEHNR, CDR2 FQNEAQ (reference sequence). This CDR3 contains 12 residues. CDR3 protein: CASSFDSYEQYF. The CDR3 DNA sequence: TGTGCCAGCAGCTTCGACAGCTACGAGCAGTACTTC. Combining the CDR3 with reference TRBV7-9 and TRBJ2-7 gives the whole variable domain DTGVSQNPRHKITKRGQNVTFRCDPISEHNRLYWYRQTLGQGPEFLTYFQNEAQLEKSRLLSDRFSAERPKGSFSTLEIQRTEQGDSAMYLCASSFDSYEQYFGPGTRLTVT.

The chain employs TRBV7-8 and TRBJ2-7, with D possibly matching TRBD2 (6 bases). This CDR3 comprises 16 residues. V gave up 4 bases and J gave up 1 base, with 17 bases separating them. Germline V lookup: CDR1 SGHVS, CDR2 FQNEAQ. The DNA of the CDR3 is TGTGCCAGCAGCTCCCAGGGAGGTCTAACTTCCTACGAGCAGTACTTC. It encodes CASSSQGGLTSYEQYF. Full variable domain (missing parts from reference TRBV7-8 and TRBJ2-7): GAGVSQSPRYKVAKRGQDVALRCDPISGHVSLFWYQQALGQGPEFLTYFQNEAQLDKSGLPSDRFFAERPEGSVSTLKIQRTQQEDSAVYLCASSSQGGLTSYEQYFGPGTRLTVT.

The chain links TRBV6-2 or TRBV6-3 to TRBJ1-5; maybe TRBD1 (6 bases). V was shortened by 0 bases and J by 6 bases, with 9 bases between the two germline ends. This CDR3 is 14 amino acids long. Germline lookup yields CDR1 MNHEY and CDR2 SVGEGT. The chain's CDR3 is CASSYSGGVQPQHF. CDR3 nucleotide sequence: TGTGCCAGCAGTTACTCAGGGGGGGTTCAGCCCCAGCATTTT.

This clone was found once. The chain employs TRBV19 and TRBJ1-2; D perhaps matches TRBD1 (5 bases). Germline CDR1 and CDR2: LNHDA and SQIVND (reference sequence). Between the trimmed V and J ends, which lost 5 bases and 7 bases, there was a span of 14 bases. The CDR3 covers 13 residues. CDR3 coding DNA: TGTGCCAGTAGTCCCACAGGACGCGGTGGCTACACCTTC. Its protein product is CASSPTGRGGYTF.

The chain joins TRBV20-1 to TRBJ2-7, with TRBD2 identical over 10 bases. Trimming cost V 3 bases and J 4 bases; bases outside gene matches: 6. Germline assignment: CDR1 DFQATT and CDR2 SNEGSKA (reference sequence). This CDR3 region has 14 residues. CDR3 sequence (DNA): TGCAGTGCTAGTGGTCTAGCGGGAGTGTACGAGCAGTACTTC. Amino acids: CSASGLAGVYEQYF.

The CDR3 loop reads CASSLSGGRDKGEQFF. The DNA for the CDR3 is TGTGCCAGCAGCCTCTCAGGCGGGAGGGATAAGGGTGAGCAGTTCTTC. This rearrangement joins TRBV11-2 to TRBJ2-1; TRBD2 matches 9 bases. Per the germline V gene, CDR1 is SGHAT and CDR2 is FQNNGV. The CDR3 covers 16 residues. After removal of 5 bases from V and 9 bases from J, the junction contained 14 bases not matched to a gene.

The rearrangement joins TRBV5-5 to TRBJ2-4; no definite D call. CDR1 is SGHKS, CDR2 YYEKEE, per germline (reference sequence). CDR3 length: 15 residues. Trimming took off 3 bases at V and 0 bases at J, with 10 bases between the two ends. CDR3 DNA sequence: TGTGCCAGCAGCTCACGTCCCGGAGCCAAAAACATTCAGTACTTC. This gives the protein CASSSRPGAKNIQYF.

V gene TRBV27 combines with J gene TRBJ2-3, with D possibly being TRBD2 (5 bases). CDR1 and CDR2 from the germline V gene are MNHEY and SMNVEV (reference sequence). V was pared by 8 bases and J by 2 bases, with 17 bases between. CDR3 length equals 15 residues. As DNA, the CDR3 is TGTGCCAGCGCCTTAACGGGGTCTTACACAGATACGCAGTATTTT. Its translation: CASALTGSYTDTQYF.